This passage covers 26 T cell receptor beta chains from one sample sequenced in a study of T cells in Graves' hyperthyroidism and ophthalmopathy. It was RNA transcripts that yielded the amplified TCR beta CDR3 regions. Researchers ran a first-round RT-PCR on the TCR CDR3 using the HTBI primer set. TCRdb recomputed calls from the multiplex PCR reads with MiXCR, one row per CDR3 protein. The repertoire holds about 200,000 distinct CDR3 sequences, with around 16% as singletons. The material sequenced was blood. All receptors derive from a woman aged 45-65 years with Graves' hyperthyroidism.

For this clonotype: A read error may be the cause here, since a much bigger clone is one base away. This chain connects TRBV12-3 or TRBV12-4 to TRBJ2-1, with a possible D match to TRBD2 (6 bases). This CDR3 has 15 residues. V gave up 1 base and J gave up 9 bases, with 16 bases separating them. CDR3 protein: CASSLERELRSEQFF. CDR3 sequence (DNA): TGTGCCAGCAGTTTAGAACGGGAGTTACGAAGTGAGCAGTTCTTC.

The CDR3 coding sequence is TGTGCCAGCAGCGCCTCGACTAGCGGGGACGAGCAGTACTTC. This sequence encodes CASSASTSGDEQYF. The chain is built from TRBV9 and TRBJ2-7; 11 bases match TRBD2. The CDR3 covers 14 residues. Germline CDR1 reads SGDLS; CDR2 reads YYNGEE. V lost 3 bases to trimming and J lost 5 bases; unmatched junction nucleotides: 4.

In this sample, this clonotype turned up many times. The chain combines TRBV5-6 with TRBJ2-1; D is ambiguous. Between the trimmed V and J ends, which lost 0 bases and 2 bases, there was a span of 6 bases. The germline CDR1 and CDR2 sequences are SGHDT and YYEEEE. CDR3 length equals 14 residues. The CDR3 nucleotides read TGTGCCAGCAGCTTGGATAGTGCCTACAATGAGCAGTTCTTC. Translating gives CASSLDSAYNEQFF.

The chain couples TRBV10-3 to TRBJ2-1; the match to TRBD2 covers 8 bases. The V and J ends lost 2 bases and 7 bases, in that order; junction bases with no gene match: 4. CDR1 and CDR2 (germline): ENHRY, SYGVKD. This CDR3 region has 14 residues. The CDR3 spells CAISEMVAGNEQFF. CDR3 sequence (DNA): TGTGCCATCAGTGAGATGGTAGCGGGGAATGAGCAGTTCTTC.

The CDR3 DNA reads as TGTGCCATCAGTGACCCCATCCCCCTCGGGGGGGATGTTGGAAACACCATATATTTT. This encodes CAISDPIPLGGDVGNTIYF. This chain connects TRBV10-3 to TRBJ1-3; D may be TRBD1 (5 bases). V was pared by 3 bases and J by 3 bases, with 24 bases between. CDR1 and CDR2 (germline): ENHRY, SYGVKD. The CDR3 extends over 19 amino acids.

This clonotype was detected many times. The CDR3 DNA sequence: TGTGCCAGCAGAAACGGAGCTAGCGGGAGAGGTAATGAGCAGTTCTTC. Amino acids: CASRNGASGRGNEQFF. This chain uses TRBV6-1 with TRBJ2-1, with 10 bases fitting TRBD2. This CDR3 comprises 16 residues. CDR1 MNHNS and CDR2 SASEGT come from the germline V gene. V shed 6 bases, J shed 7 bases, and the junction held 12 bases outside the gene matches.

This clonotype was observed many times. This chain joins TRBV10-2 and TRBJ2-2; D gene unclear. The V end was cut by 2 bases, the J end by 0 bases, with 4 bases between. This CDR3 region has 14 residues. Germline-derived CDR1 and CDR2 are WSHSY and SAAADI. The CDR3 reads CASSEDTNTGELFF. CDR3 DNA sequence: TGCGCCAGCAGTGAGGATACGAACACCGGGGAGCTGTTTTTT.

This clonotype appeared many times. The rearrangement links TRBV24-1 to TRBJ2-3; 10 bases align to TRBD1. Trimming removed 5 bases from V and 8 bases from J; junction bases left unmatched: 15. CDR3 size: 17 residues. CDR1 KGHDR and CDR2 SFDVKD come from the germline V gene. Here the CDR3 DNA reads TGTGCCACCAGTGCCACGGGACAGGGGTCGGTGGGGAGTACGCAGTATTTT. It yields the protein CATSATGQGSVGSTQYF.

This clonotype came up many times. The rearrangement links TRBV6-5 to TRBJ1-2; no firm D call. The CDR3 loop spans 14 amino acids. Germline CDR1 is MNHEY and CDR2 is SVGAGI. V lost 0 bases, J lost 2 bases, and 7 bases lay in between. The CDR3 sequence is CASSYSIPNYGYTF. DNA of the CDR3: TGTGCCAGCAGTTACTCGATACCGAACTATGGCTACACCTTC.

This clonotype occurred many times. The chain has TRBV20-1 and TRBJ2-7; no reliable D call. The CDR3 sequence is 15 residues long. The V end was cut by 0 bases, the J end by 3 bases, with 15 bases between. Looked up from germline, CDR1 is DFQATT and CDR2 is SNEGSKA (reference sequence). CDR3 nucleotide sequence: TGCAGTGCTAGAGATAAGACGGAGTCCCTCTACGAGCAGTACTTC. Translated: CSARDKTESLYEQYF.

This clonotype was counted ten times or more. The junction does not match germline at one end; this may be a read error. This chain uses TRBV6-2 or TRBV6-3 with TRBJ1-1, with 7 bases fitting TRBD1. This CDR3 is 15 amino acids long. Germline CDR1 reads MNHEY; CDR2 reads SVGEGT. CDR3 residues: CANSPSGQKNTEAFF. In DNA, the CDR3 is TGTGCCAACAGTCCTTCGGGACAGAAGAACACTGAAGCTTTCTTT.

This clonotype was counted a single time. The chain employs TRBV28 and TRBJ2-5; the D gene is possibly TRBD1 (6 bases). V dropped 4 bases and J dropped 1 base, with 13 bases sitting between them. The CDR3 contains 15 residues. Per the germline V gene, CDR1 is MDHEN and CDR2 is SYDVKM. CDR3 protein: CASSYTRQAQETQYF. The CDR3 DNA sequence: TGTGCCAGCAGTTACACCCGACAGGCCCAAGAGACCCAGTACTTC.

In its sample, this clonotype was seen a few times. This may stem from a read error, because a much larger clone lies one nucleotide away. V is TRBV28 and J is TRBJ2-1, with D tentatively TRBD1 (6 bases). The CDR3 has 16 amino acids. In germline, CDR1 is MDHEN, CDR2 SYDVKM. Trimming took 6 bases from V and 5 from J, leaving 20 bases between them. The chain's CDR3 is CASRDSLGGNDNEQFF. CDR3 sequence (DNA): TGTGCCAGCAGAGACTCATTAGGGGGAAATGACAATGAGCAGTTCTTC.

In DNA form, the CDR3 reads TGTGCCAGCAGGGGGGGGACTAGCGGTACCTACGAGCAGTACTTC. Its translation: CASRGGTSGTYEQYF. The genes are TRBV27 and TRBJ2-7; 11 nucleotides match TRBD2. Germline CDR1 reads MNHEY; CDR2 reads SMNVEV (reference sequence). The CDR3 is made up of 15 amino acids. The V segment lost 6 bases and the J segment 2 bases; nucleotides outside the gene matches: 6.

This clonotype was observed a handful of times. The V and J genes are TRBV25-1 and TRBJ2-5, with D possibly matching TRBD2 (5 bases). This CDR3 region has 14 residues. CDR1 is MGHDK and CDR2 is SYGVNS in the germline V gene. Between the trimmed V and J ends, which lost 1 base and 5 bases, there was a span of 11 bases. CDR3 residues: CASSEFAGIETQYF. CDR3 nucleotide sequence: TGTGCCAGCAGTGAATTCGCGGGTATTGAGACCCAGTACTTC.

This clonotype was seen many times. The chain carries TRBV18 and TRBJ2-7, with TRBD2 as a possible D gene (6 bases). Germline CDR1 and CDR2: KGHSH and LQKENI. V shed 2 bases and J shed 0 bases, with 11 bases lying between them. The CDR3 is 15 amino acids. The CDR3 nucleotides are TGTGCCAGCTCACCAACTAGCACGAGCTCCTACGAGCAGTACTTC. Encoded protein: CASSPTSTSSYEQYF. The complete variable domain, with remaining parts taken from reference TRBV18 and TRBJ2-7, reads NAGVMQNPRHLVRRRGQEARLRCSPMKGHSHVYWYRQLPEEGLKFMVYLQKENIIDESGMPKERFSAEFPKEGPSILRIQQVVRGDSAAYFCASSPTSTSSYEQYFGPGTRLTVT.

This clonotype was counted ten times or more. This chain joins TRBV28 and TRBJ2-1; 7 bases fit TRBD2. V shed 10 bases, J shed 2 bases, and the junction held 11 bases outside the gene matches. The CDR3 is made up of 15 amino acids. CDR1 MDHEN and CDR2 SYDVKM come from the germline V gene. CDR3 DNA sequence: TGTGCCATCTCCGTGACTAGCCCCACCTACAATGAGCAGTTCTTC. Encoded protein: CAISVTSPTYNEQFF.

The table lists this clonotype with a few counts. A read error may produce the germline difference seen at one junction end. The chain employs TRBV7-2 and TRBJ2-7, with D perhaps matching TRBD1 (5 bases). CDR3 length: 14 amino acids. Germline V gene data show CDR1 as SGHTA and CDR2 as FQGNSA. The CDR3 coding sequence is TGTGTCAGCAGCTTAGTGGCAGGGTGGAGCGAGCAGTACTTC. It encodes CVSSLVAGWSEQYF.

This clonotype came up many times. The J gene is TRBJ2-7, the V gene TRBV7-2, with 9 bases matching TRBD2. This CDR3 is built from 16 residues. CDR1 and CDR2 from the germline V gene are SGHTA and FQGNSA. The ends lost 7 bases at V and 5 bases at J; junction bases unmatched: 15. The CDR3 DNA reads TGTGCCAGCACCCCTCGAAGCGGTAGCGGGAGTCACGAGCAGTACTTC. The encoded protein is CASTPRSGSGSHEQYF. Combining the CDR3 with reference TRBV7-2 and TRBJ2-7 gives the whole variable domain GAGVSQSPSNKVTEKGKDVELRCDPISGHTALYWYRQSLGQGLEFLIYFQGNSAPDKSGLPSDRFSAERTGGSVSTLTIQRTQQEDSAVYLCASTPRSGSGSHEQYFGPGTRLTVT.

This clonotype was seen only a few times. The chain couples TRBV28 to TRBJ2-7, with D maybe TRBD1 (5 bases). V was cut by 10 bases and J by 6 bases, with 13 bases left in between. This CDR3 contains 11 residues. The germline V gene encodes CDR1 MDHEN and CDR2 SYDVKM. The DNA of the CDR3 is TGTGCCACCAAGGGGAACCTCGAGCAGTACTTC. Translating gives CATKGNLEQYF.

The sample holds many counts of this clonotype. The chain links TRBV12-3 or TRBV12-4 to TRBJ1-1; D gene unclear. V was pared by 2 bases and J by 2 bases, with 3 bases between. The CDR3 consists of 12 residues. Here the CDR3 DNA reads TGTGCCAGCAGTTTAACAAACACTGAAGCTTTCTTT. Translating gives CASSLTNTEAFF.

The chain recombines TRBV6-1 with TRBJ1-1; unclear D gene. Looked up from germline, CDR1 is MNHNS and CDR2 is SASEGT. V was cut by 6 bases and J by 2 bases, with 7 bases left in between. The CDR3 is 12 amino acids. The CDR3 reads CASSRPNTEAFF. In DNA form, the CDR3 reads TGTGCCAGCAGCCGCCCCAACACTGAAGCTTTCTTT.

V and J are TRBV20-1 and TRBJ2-7; D gene uncertain. The length of the CDR3 is 12 residues. V gave up 6 bases and J gave up 3 bases, with 12 bases separating them. The germline V gene encodes CDR1 DFQATT and CDR2 SNEGSKA (reference sequence). The CDR3 region is CSAPADDYEQYF. Here the CDR3 DNA reads TGCAGTGCCCCGGCGGACGACTACGAGCAGTACTTC.

This chain links TRBV7-2 with TRBJ2-1; 10 bases agree with TRBD2. CDR3 length: 15 residues. J gave up 8 bases and V 4 bases, and 8 bases lay outside the gene matches. Germline assignment: CDR1 SGHTA and CDR2 FQGNSA. CDR3 sequence: CASSSAASGSYEQFF. In nucleotides, the CDR3 is TGTGCCAGCAGCTCCGCCGCTAGCGGGAGCTATGAGCAGTTCTTC.

The chain uses TRBV4-1 and TRBJ2-1, with 12 positions matching TRBD1. CDR1 is MGHRA, CDR2 YSYEKL, per germline. V shed 8 bases, J shed 9 bases, and the junction held 2 bases outside the gene matches. This CDR3 has 12 amino acids. This CDR3 is CASGTGGIEQFF. The CDR3 region has the DNA TGCGCCAGCGGGACAGGGGGCATTGAGCAGTTCTTC.

This clonotype was seen many times. The chain is built from TRBV29-1 and TRBJ2-7; a weak D match, TRBD2 (6 bases). The length of the CDR3 is 13 residues. With 3 bases removed from V and 2 bases from J, the gap between germline ends came to 11 bases. Looked up from germline, CDR1 is SQVTM and CDR2 is ANQGSEA. The chain's CDR3 is CSVERETTYEQYF. The CDR3 DNA is TGCAGCGTTGAGCGGGAAACTACCTACGAGCAGTACTTC.